This note documents a single T cell receptor (beta chain) sequence. The target antigen is unknown. The data originate from a study of identical twins. Study-level results: Analyses of zero insertions could, in part, be confounded by invariant MAIT and iNKT cells. For cord blood, abundant beta clonotypes had fewer insertions, unlike memory repertoires, which showed none.

Through template switching, a universal primer site was introduced, and the cDNA contained unique molecular identifiers. One entry per CDR3 protein, called by TCRdb with MiXCR from the 5' RACE reads. Of hundreds of thousands of distinct CDR3 sequences listed, 6% to 6.5% are singletons. CDR1 SGHDN and CDR2 FVKESK come from the germline V gene. This CDR3 has 15 amino acids. Trimming removed 4 bases from V and 2 bases from J, with 15 bases in between. Sequenced: naive T cells sorted from blood. The sequence came from a man younger than 35 in good health. This chain links TRBV14 with TRBJ2-7, with D perhaps matching TRBD2 (6 bases). CDR3 bases: TGTGCCAGCAGCCCCTTCAGGAGGGGAACCTACGAGCAGTACTTC. Residues: CASSPFRRGTYEQYF.